These T cell receptor beta chains were read from a single sample in a study of cytomegalovirus exposure and HLA in healthy donors. TCRdb's table, derived via immunoSEQ multiplex PCR, lists solely in-frame clones and lacks some. The data contain some 30,000 clones, approximately 80% of them singletons. The sequenced material came from PBMCs. These receptors were obtained from a young woman in good health and CMV-seronegative. Both conserved end residues are trimmed from each CDR3. Fields, in order: J gene, D gene, clone size, V gene, CDR3 protein. D genes are given only for firm matches. The size field is filled for only some rows; it gives once, few, many or a size class.

>TRBJ2-7|TRBD1|-|TRBV28
ASRGTGTGGLYEQY
>TRBJ1-5|TRBD1|-|TRBV18
ASSDRDSNQPQN
>TRBJ2-2|-|-|TRBV11-2
ASSLMNAGTPNTGELF
>TRBJ2-5|-|-|TRBV27
ASSFEETQY
>TRBJ2-1|TRBD2|-|TRBV9
ASSAQGLAGVEQF
>TRBJ2-4|-|-|TRBV7-9
SSRSRENIQY
>TRBJ1-2|TRBD1|-|TRBV6-6
ASSYTQGGANYGYT
>TRBJ2-5|TRBD2|once|TRBV5-1
ASSPGTSYETQY
>TRBJ1-6|TRBD1|-|TRBV19
ASRGTASNSPLH
>TRBJ2-7|TRBD1|-|TRBV5-1
ASSSRQTGNEQY
>TRBJ1-2|-|-|TRBV27
ASSSTVGYGYT
>TRBJ2-2|TRBD2|-|TRBV19
ASSIGFLAGGPSGELF
>-|-|-|TRBV28
ASSLRQGSYEQY
>TRBJ2-7|-|few|TRBV4-3
ASSQVVGESYEQY
>TRBJ2-1|-|-|TRBV30
AWSVRQTLYNEQF
>TRBJ2-1|TRBD1|once|TRBV27
ASSFQDRGYNEQF
>TRBJ2-1|TRBD1|once|TRBV4-3
ASSQGQGDYNEQF
>TRBJ1-1|-|-|TRBV7-9
ASSPSGSEAF
>TRBJ2-6|TRBD1|-|TRBV7-9
ASSPPGQGEPGANVLT
>TRBJ2-3|TRBD1|-|TRBV9
ASSALGQGGSADTQY
>TRBJ2-1|-|-|TRBV11-2
ASSRPEGENEQF
>TRBJ2-7|-|-|TRBV18
ASSPLSSSYEQY
>TRBJ2-1|TRBD2|-|TRBV7-3
AGVILVSSGGVNEQF
>TRBJ1-3|-|-|TRBV29-1
SVGEDTIY
>TRBJ1-4|-|-|TRBV4-1
ASSRLQGGSEKLF
>TRBJ2-3|TRBD1|-|TRBV14
ASSQGTGGTDTQY
>TRBJ2-1|-|-|TRBV4-1
ASSPQALIYNEQF
>TRBJ2-2|TRBD1|-|TRBV27
ASSTTPGQGTGELF
>TRBJ2-3|-|-|TRBV9
ASSVGTGKKDTQY
>TRBJ2-1|-|-|TRBV28
ASTIGGTEQF
>TRBJ2-7|-|-|TRBV7-9
ASSGRQDGYEQY
>TRBJ2-7|TRBD2|-|TRBV5-1
ASRLAGPPYEQY
>TRBJ1-4|TRBD1|-|TRBV6-1
ASSESLQGANEKLF
>TRBJ2-2|TRBD2|-|TRBV5-4
ASSPRTSGSTGELF
>TRBJ2-5|TRBD2|-|TRBV4-1
ASSQDSSGGTQY
>TRBJ1-5|TRBD1|-|TRBV25-1
ASSDGTGDGQPQH
>TRBJ2-1|-|-|TRBV5-1
ASSEELAWGQF
>TRBJ2-7|TRBD2|-|TRBV7-3
ASSLDASGSYEQY
>TRBJ1-5|-|-|TRBV19
ASSIWYSNQPQN
>TRBJ2-1|TRBD1|once|TRBV4-3
ASSQDQGQGARNEQF